This T cell receptor (beta chain) was recorded in a study of tumor-infiltrating lymphocytes in primary liver carcinoma. Germline V lookup: CDR1 LGHNA, CDR2 YSLEER. 17 amino acids form the CDR3, both terminal residues included. This clonotype was seen a single time. This CDR3 is missing its conserved last phenylalanine or tryptophan, likely due to a read error. No DNA is shown, since the ends of the CDR3 on it are uncertain; the CDR3 is the one TCRdb lists. The authors made TCR beta cDNA from around 500 ng total RNA with a constant-region primer. Libraries for TCR beta were built through three nested multiplex PCR rounds, which together made up a slightly modified ARM-PCR procedure. Investigators reported that the first two PCR rounds, at 10 cycles each, used TRBV1-TRBV30 forward primers with a C-beta reverse primer. MiXCR, applied by TCRdb to the multiplex PCR reads, yields one record per CDR3 protein. Of roughly 22,000 distinct CDR3 sequences listed, 80% were seen once; the top ten hold roughly a third.

DNA and RNA were both co-extracted from around 20-30 mg of bulk tissue that had not been sorted. Chronic HBV infection was present in the patients, who were treatment-naive. The J gene is TRBJ1-6, the V gene TRBV4-3. Sequencing input: liver tumor tissue from sampling region 2. This sample's subset: tumor region T2, inferior pole. The clonotype originates from a young woman with primary liver carcinoma and hepatitis B virus infection. The CDR3 sequence is CASSQDLTGTRLSPPHL.